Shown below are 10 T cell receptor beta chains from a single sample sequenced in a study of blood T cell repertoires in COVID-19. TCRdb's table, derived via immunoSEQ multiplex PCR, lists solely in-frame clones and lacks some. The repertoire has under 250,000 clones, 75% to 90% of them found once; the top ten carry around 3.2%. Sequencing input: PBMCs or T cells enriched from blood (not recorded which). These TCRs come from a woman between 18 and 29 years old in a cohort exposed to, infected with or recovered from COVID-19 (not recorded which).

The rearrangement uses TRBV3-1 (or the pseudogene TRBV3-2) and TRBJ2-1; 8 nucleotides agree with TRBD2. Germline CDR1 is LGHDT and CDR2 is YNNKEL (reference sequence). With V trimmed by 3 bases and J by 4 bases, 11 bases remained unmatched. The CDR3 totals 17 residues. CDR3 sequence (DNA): TGTGCCAGCAGCCACAACGTAATAGCGGGGAAATACAATGAGCAGTTCTTC. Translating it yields CASSHNVIAGKYNEQFF.

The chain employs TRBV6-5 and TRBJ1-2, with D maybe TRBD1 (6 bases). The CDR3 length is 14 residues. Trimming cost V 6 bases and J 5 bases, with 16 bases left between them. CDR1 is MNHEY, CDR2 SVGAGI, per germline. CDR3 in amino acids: CASSSPGQSYGYTF. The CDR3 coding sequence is TGTGCCAGCAGCTCGCCGGGACAATCATATGGCTACACCTTC.

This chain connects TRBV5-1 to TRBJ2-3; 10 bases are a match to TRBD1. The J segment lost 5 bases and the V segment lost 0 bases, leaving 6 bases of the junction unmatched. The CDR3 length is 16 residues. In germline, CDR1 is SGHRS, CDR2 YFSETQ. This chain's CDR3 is CASSLATGGNVDTQYF. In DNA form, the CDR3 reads TGCGCCAGCAGCTTGGCGACAGGGGGCAATGTAGATACGCAGTATTTT.

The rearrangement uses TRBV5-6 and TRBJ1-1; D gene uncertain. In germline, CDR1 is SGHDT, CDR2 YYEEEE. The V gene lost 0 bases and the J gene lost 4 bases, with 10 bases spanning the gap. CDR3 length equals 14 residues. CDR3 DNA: TGTGCCAGCAGCTTGGTCGGGGAAGGCACTGAAGCTTTCTTT. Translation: CASSLVGEGTEAFF.

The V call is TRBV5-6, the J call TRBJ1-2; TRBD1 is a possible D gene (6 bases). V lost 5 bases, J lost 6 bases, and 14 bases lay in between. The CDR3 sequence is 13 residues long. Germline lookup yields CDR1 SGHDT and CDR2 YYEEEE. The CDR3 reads CASRFKQGDGYTF. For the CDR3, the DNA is TGTGCCAGCAGATTTAAACAGGGAGATGGCTACACCTTC.

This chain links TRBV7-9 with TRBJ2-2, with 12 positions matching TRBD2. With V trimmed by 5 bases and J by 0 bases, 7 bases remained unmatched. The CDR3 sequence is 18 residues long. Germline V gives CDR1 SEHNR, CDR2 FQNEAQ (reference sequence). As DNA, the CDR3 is TGTGCCAGCAGCAAGCCTACTAGCGGGAGGCCGAACACCGGGGAGCTGTTTTTT. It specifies CASSKPTSGRPNTGELFF. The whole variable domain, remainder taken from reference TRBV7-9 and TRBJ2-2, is DTGVSQNPRHKITKRGQNVTFRCDPISEHNRLYWYRQTLGQGPEFLTYFQNEAQLEKSRLLSDRFSAERPKGSFSTLEIQRTEQGDSAMYLCASSKPTSGRPNTGELFFGEGSRLTVL.

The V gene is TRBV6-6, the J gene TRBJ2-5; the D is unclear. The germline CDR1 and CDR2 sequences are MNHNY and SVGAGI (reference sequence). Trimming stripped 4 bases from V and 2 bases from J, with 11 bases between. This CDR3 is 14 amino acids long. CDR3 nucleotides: TGTGCCAGCAGTTTGTCGGTACTACAAGAGACCCAGTACTTC. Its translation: CASSLSVLQETQYF.

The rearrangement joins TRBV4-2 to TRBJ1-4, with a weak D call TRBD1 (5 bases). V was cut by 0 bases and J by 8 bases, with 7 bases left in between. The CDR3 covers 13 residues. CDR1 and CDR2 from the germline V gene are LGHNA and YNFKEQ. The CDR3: CASSQERGEKLFF. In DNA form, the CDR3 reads TGTGCCAGCAGCCAAGAGCGGGGCGAAAAACTGTTTTTT.

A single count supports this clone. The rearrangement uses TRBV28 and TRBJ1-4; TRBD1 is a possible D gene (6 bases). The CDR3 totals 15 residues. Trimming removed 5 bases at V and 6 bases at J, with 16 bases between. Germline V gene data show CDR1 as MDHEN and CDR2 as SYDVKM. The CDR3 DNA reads TGTGCCAGCAGTCCCCCTGGACAGACCCATGAAAAACTGTTTTTT. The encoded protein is CASSPPGQTHEKLFF.

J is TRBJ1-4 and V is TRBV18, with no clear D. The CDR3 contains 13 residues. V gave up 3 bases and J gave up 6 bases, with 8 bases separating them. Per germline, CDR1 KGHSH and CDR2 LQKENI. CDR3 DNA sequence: TGTGCCAGCTCACCCGCCGGGGATGAAAAACTGTTTTTT. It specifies CASSPAGDEKLFF.